This T cell receptor (beta chain) was sequenced for a study of cytomegalovirus exposure and HLA in healthy donors. CDR3 length: 12 amino acids. CDR1 SGHRS and CDR2 YFSETQ come from the germline V gene. The germline V and J ends were trimmed by 5 bases and 3 bases, with 6 bases remaining between them. Both 60 Vbeta primers and 13 Jbeta primers went into the PCR. Data came from immunoSEQ multiplex PCR; TCRdb stores just in-frame clones and leaves some out. The table lists 110,000 or so clones, roughly 80% of them singletons. What was sequenced was PBMCs. The TCR sequence derives from a woman in her 30s in good health and CMV-seropositive. This chain connects TRBV5-1 to TRBJ2-1, with no clear D. This CDR3 reads CASRVDYNEQFF. In DNA form, the CDR3 reads TGCGCCAGCAGGGTAGACTACAATGAGCAGTTCTTC.